Each of the 5 T cell receptor beta chains below was sequenced from the same sample in a study of blood T cell repertoires in COVID-19. Method: immunoSEQ multiplex PCR; TCRdb's copy keeps in-frame clones and lacks some. The repertoire holds some 53,000 clones, 90% seen once, with around 3.1% in the top ten. Material for sequencing was peripheral blood. These receptors came from a human donor in a cohort sampled during active COVID-19.

This rearrangement joins TRBV3-1 (or the pseudogene TRBV3-2) to TRBJ2-3; 11 bases are a match to TRBD2. Germline V gene lookup returns CDR1 LGHDT and CDR2 YNNKEL (reference sequence). CDR3 length: 16 amino acids. J gave up 1 base and V 5 bases, and 5 bases lay outside the gene matches. The CDR3 here is CASSFLLAGGTDTQYF. The CDR3 coding sequence is TGTGCCAGCAGCTTTCTACTAGCGGGAGGCACAGATACGCAGTATTTT.

The CDR3 DNA sequence: TGTGCCAGTAGTATAGGGGCAGGGGGGACCTACGAGCAGTACTTC. Translated, it gives CASSIGAGGTYEQYF. V gene TRBV19 combines with J gene TRBJ2-7; a weak D match, TRBD1 (7 bases). Trimming pared 1 base from V and 2 bases from J, leaving 12 bases between. The CDR3 length is 15 residues. The germline gives CDR1 LNHDA, CDR2 SQIVND (reference sequence).

The chain carries TRBV6-5 and TRBJ1-6; D gene unclear. The CDR3 contains 14 residues. Per the germline V gene, CDR1 is MNHEY and CDR2 is SVGAGI. Trimming cost V 7 bases and J 1 base, with 8 bases left between them. The CDR3 sequence: CASMRLSYNSPLHF. The CDR3 nucleotides read TGTGCCAGCATGAGGTTATCCTATAATTCACCCCTCCACTTT.

The chain carries TRBV11-2 and TRBJ2-1, with a tentative D call TRBD1 (6 bases). Germline V lookup: CDR1 SGHAT, CDR2 FQNNGV. Trimming pared 2 bases from V and 5 bases from J, leaving 19 bases between. CDR3 length: 17 amino acids. The chain's CDR3 is CASSLFFGQGMNNEQFF. The CDR3, as DNA: TGTGCCAGCAGCTTATTTTTTGGGCAGGGGATGAACAATGAGCAGTTCTTC.

The chain employs TRBV6-1 and TRBJ2-7; 7 bases map to TRBD1. Germline CDR1 reads MNHNS; CDR2 reads SASEGT. The CDR3 is made up of 16 amino acids. Germline trimming cut 4 bases from V and 2 bases from J; bases unmatched to any gene: 11. CDR3 sequence (DNA): TGTGCCAGCAGTGTAGGTATTGACAGGGTCCCCTACGAGCAGTACTTC. This sequence encodes CASSVGIDRVPYEQYF.